This TCR beta chain originates from a study of OX40 agonist ivuxolimab in advanced cancers. As to this clone: The antigen is not known.

Some clones are missing from TCRdb's copy, which holds only in-frame ones; the method was immunoSEQ multiplex PCR. This table has nearly 65,000 clones, about nine tenths appearing once. Study-wide results and limits: On average, a greater number of expanded clones characterised CD8+ T cells relative to CD4+.

The germline gives CDR1 LNHNV, CDR2 YYDKDF (reference sequence). Trimming left V 3 bases short and J 4 bases short, with 7 bases between. This CDR3 has 12 residues. The V gene is TRBV15, the J gene TRBJ2-7; no clear D. The sequence was collected from an adult with an advanced solid tumor such as melanoma, head and neck, liver or kidney cancer. The source was CD4+ or CD8+ T cells sorted from blood, collected in a trial of the OX40 agonist ivuxolimab. In DNA form, the CDR3 reads TGTGCCACCAGCAGTTCCGGGTACGAGCAGTACTTC. Translation gives CATSSSGYEQYF.